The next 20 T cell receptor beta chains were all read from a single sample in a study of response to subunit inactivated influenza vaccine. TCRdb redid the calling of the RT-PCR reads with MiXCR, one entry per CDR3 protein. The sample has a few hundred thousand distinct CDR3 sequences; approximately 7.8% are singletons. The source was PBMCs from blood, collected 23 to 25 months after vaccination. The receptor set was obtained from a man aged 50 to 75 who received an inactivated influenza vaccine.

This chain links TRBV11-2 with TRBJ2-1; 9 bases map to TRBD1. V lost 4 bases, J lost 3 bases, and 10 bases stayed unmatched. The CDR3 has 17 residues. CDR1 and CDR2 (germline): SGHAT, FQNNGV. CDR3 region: CASSWPRWDRVYNEQFF. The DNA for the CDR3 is TGTGCCAGCAGCTGGCCGCGTTGGGACAGGGTCTACAATGAGCAGTTCTTC.

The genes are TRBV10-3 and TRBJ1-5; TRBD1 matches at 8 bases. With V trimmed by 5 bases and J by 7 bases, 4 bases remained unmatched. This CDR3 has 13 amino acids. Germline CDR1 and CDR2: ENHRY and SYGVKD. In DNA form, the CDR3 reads TGTGCCATCAGTCTACAGGGGGAGCAGCCCCAGCATTTT. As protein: CAISLQGEQPQHF.

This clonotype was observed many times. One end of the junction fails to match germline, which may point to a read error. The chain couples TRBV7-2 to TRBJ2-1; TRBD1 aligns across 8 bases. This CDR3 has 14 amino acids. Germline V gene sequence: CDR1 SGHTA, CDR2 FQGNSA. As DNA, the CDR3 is TGTGCCAGCAGCGAAGTCCCCGAACCGGGACAGGAGTCCTTC. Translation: CASSEVPEPGQESF.

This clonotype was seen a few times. CDR3 residues: CASTPFRDSNQPQHF. CDR3 DNA sequence: TGTGCCAGCACCCCTTTCCGAGATAGCAATCAGCCCCAGCATTTT. The V and J genes are TRBV28 and TRBJ1-5; the D is unclear. This CDR3 is 15 amino acids long. Germline V CDR1 and CDR2: MDHEN, SYDVKM. Trimming left V 7 bases short and J 0 bases short, with 13 bases between. Full variable domain (rest looked up from reference TRBV28 and TRBJ1-5): DVKVTQSSRYLVKRTGEKVFLECVQDMDHENMFWYRQDPGLGLRLIYFSYDVKMKEKGDIPEGYSVSREKKERFSLILESASTNQTSMYLCASTPFRDSNQPQHFGDGTRLSIL.

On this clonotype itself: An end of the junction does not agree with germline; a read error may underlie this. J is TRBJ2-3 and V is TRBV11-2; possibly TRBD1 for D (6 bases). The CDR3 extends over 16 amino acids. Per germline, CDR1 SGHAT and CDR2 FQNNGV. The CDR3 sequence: CPSSLAGAVRTDTQYF. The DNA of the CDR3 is TGTCCCAGCAGCTTAGCAGGGGCGGTACGTACAGATACGCAGTATTTT.

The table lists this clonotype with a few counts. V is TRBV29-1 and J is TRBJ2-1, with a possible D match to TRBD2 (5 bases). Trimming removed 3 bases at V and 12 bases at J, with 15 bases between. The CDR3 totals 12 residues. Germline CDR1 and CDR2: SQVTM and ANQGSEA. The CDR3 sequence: CSVDVWEHRQFF. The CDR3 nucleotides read TGCAGCGTTGACGTCTGGGAGCACCGGCAGTTCTTC.

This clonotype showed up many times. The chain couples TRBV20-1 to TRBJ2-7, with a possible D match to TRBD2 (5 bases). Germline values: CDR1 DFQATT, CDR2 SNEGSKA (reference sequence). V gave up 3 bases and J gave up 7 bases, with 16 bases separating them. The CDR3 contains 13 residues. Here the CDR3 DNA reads TGCAGTGCTAGTGATAGCGTGGGAGTGGAGCAGTACTTC. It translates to CSASDSVGVEQYF.

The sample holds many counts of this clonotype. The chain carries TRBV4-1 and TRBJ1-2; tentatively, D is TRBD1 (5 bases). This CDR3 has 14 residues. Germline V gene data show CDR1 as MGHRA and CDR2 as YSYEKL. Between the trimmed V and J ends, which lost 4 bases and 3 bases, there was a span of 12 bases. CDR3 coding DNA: TGCGCCAGCAGCCTAACCGGGGGACACTATGGCTACACCTTC. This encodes CASSLTGGHYGYTF.

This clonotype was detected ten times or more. The CDR3 protein is CASSLSQGPYEQYF. In DNA form, the CDR3 reads TGTGCCAGCAGTTTATCACAGGGCCCCTACGAGCAGTACTTC. The chain couples TRBV12-3 or TRBV12-4 to TRBJ2-7, with D tentatively TRBD1 (6 bases). Trimming removed 2 bases at V and 2 bases at J, with 10 bases between. CDR3 length equals 14 residues.

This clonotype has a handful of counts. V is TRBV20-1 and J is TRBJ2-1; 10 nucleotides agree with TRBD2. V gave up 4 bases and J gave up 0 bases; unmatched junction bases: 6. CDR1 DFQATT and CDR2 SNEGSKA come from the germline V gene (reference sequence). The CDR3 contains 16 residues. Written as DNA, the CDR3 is TGCAGTGCTATCGGGGCTAGCGGGAGCTCCTACAATGAGCAGTTCTTC. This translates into CSAIGASGSSYNEQFF.

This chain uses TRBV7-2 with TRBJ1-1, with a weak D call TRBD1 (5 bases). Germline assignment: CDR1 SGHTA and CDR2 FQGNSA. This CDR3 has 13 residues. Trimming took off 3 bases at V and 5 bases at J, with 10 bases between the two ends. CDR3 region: CASSFGGWTEAFF. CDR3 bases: TGTGCCAGCAGCTTCGGGGGGTGGACTGAAGCTTTCTTT.

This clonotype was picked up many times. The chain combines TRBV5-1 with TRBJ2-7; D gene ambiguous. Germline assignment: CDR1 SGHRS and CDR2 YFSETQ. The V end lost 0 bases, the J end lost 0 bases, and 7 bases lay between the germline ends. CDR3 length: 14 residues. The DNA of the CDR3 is TGCGCCAGCAGCTTGGCAGGCCTCTCCTACGAGCAGTACTTC. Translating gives CASSLAGLSYEQYF.

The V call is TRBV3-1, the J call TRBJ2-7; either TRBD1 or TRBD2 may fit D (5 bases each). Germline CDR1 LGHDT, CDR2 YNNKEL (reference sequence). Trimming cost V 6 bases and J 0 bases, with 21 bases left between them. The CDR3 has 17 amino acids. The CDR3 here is CASSRSTGTKSSYEQYF. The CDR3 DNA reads TGTGCCAGCAGTCGATCCACCGGGACGAAAAGCTCCTACGAGCAGTACTTC.

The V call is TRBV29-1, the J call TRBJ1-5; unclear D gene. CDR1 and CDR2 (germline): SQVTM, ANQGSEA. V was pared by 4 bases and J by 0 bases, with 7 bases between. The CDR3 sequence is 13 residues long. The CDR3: CSVAQNSNQPQHF. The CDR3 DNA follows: TGCAGCGTTGCCCAGAATAGCAATCAGCCCCAGCATTTT. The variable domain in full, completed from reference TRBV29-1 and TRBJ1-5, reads SAVISQKPSRDICQRGTSLTIQCQVDSQVTMMFWYRQQPGQSLTLIATANQGSEATYESGFVIDKFPISRPNLTFSTLTVSNMSPEDSSIYLCSVAQNSNQPQHFGDGTRLSIL.

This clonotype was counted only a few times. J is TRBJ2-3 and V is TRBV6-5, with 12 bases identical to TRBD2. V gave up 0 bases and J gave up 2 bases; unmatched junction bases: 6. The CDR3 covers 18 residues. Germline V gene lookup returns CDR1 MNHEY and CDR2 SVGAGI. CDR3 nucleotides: TGTGCCAGCAGTTACTCGCTAGCGGGGGGGCACTACACAGATACGCAGTATTTT. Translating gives CASSYSLAGGHYTDTQYF.

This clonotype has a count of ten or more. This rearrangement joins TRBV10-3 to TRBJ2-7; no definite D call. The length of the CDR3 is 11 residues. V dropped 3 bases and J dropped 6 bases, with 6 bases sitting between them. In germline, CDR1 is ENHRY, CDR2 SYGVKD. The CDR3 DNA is TGTGCCATCAGTGAAAGTTTCGAGCAGTACTTC. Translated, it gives CAISESFEQYF.

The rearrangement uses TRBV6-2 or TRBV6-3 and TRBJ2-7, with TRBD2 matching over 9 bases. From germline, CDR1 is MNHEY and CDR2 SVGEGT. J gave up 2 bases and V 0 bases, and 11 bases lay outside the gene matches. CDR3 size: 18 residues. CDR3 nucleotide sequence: TGTGCCAGCAGTTACTCGACCCCTCTGGGCGGGAGGGCCTACGAGCAGTACTTC. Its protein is CASSYSTPLGGRAYEQYF.

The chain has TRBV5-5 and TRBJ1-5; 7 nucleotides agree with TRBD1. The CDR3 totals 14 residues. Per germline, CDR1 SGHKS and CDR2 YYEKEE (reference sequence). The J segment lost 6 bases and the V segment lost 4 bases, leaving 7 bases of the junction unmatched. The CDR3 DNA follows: TGTGCCAGCAGCCCAGGGACAGTTTTTCAGCCCCAGCATTTT. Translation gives CASSPGTVFQPQHF.

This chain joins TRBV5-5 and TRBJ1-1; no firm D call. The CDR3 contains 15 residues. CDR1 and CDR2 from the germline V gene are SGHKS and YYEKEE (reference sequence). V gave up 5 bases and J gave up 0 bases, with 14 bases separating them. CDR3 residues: CASSWSSNMNTEAFF. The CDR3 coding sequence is TGTGCCAGCAGTTGGAGCAGTAACATGAACACTGAAGCTTTCTTT.

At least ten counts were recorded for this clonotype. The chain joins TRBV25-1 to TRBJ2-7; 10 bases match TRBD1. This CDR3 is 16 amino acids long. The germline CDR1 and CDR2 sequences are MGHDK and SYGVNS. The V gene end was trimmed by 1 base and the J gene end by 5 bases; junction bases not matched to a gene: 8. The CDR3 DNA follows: TGTGCCAGCAGTGAATTTGGAGGGACAGGGGCGGACGAGCAGTACTTC. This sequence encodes CASSEFGGTGADEQYF.